Listed below are T cell receptor beta chains from one sample, sequenced in a study of Graves' ophthalmopathy and Graves' hyperthyroidism. MiXCR, run by TCRdb on the multiplex PCR reads, gives a single entry per CDR3 protein. The sample yields around 340,000 distinct CDR3 sequences, about 17% seen once. The sample consisted of peripheral blood. The receptor source for this set is an adult man with Graves' ophthalmopathy. The CDR3 runs from the conserved cysteine through the conserved F or W. D genes are given only for firm matches. A row's size may be missing; if present it is once, few, many or a size class.

V,D,size,J,DNA,CDR3
TRBV11-2,NA,many,TRBJ1-2,TGTGCCAGCAGCTCAGACTACGGGGATCATATTTATGGCTACACCTTC,CASSSDYGDHIYGYTF
TRBV29-1,NA,many,TRBJ2-2,TGCAGCGTCATGGTTTGGGGTGTAAGGACCGGGGAGCTGTTTTTT,CSVMVWGVRTGELFF
TRBV11-2,NA,many,TRBJ2-7,TGTGCCAGCAGCTTTTTGGGCGACGAGCAGTACTTC,CASSFLGDEQYF
TRBV6-1,NA,medium-sized,TRBJ1-2,TGTGCCAGCAGTGAAGCGCAACCGGGAGCTCGGTATGGCTACACCTTC,CASSEAQPGARYGYTF
TRBV14,NA,many,TRBJ1-1,TGTGCCAGCAGCCAAGATGGTCCGTCGGGCTCGAACACTGAAGCTTTCTTT,CASSQDGPSGSNTEAFF
TRBV11-2,TRBD1,many,TRBJ2-5,TGTGCCAGTGGACAGGGCGGAGAGACCCAGTACTTC,CASGQGGETQYF
TRBV11-2,NA,many,TRBJ2-7,TGTGCCAGCAGCTTAGGGTGGCCCTACGAGCAGTACTTC,CASSLGWPYEQYF
TRBV6-1,NA,NA,TRBJ1-6,TGTGCCAGCAGTGAACTGAGGACGGGCGGGTCACCCCTCCACTTT,CASSELRTGGSPLHF
TRBV24-1,NA,many,TRBJ1-5,TGTGCCACCAGTGACCACGGGCCCCAGCATTTT,CATSDHGPQHF
TRBV15,NA,many,TRBJ1-1,TGTGCCACCAGGAAGGGACGGCAGAACACTGAAGCTTTCTTT,CATRKGRQNTEAFF
TRBV28,NA,NA,TRBJ2-2,TGTGCCAGCTCTAGCGCGGGGTTGGTCGGGGAGCTGTTTTTT,CASSSAGLVGELFF
TRBV5-1,TRBD1,many,TRBJ1-6,TGCGCCAGCAGCTTAGGACAGGGTAAAGTCTCACCCCTCCACTTT,CASSLGQGKVSPLHF
TRBV6-1,NA,NA,TRBJ1-1,TGTGCCAGCAGTGTTGAAGGACAATGGAACACTGAAGCTTTCTTT,CASSVEGQWNTEAFF
TRBV6-5,NA,many,TRBJ2-6,TGTGCCAGCAGTTACTCGGTGGGCTCTGGGGCCAACGTCCTGACTTTC,CASSYSVGSGANVLTF
TRBV20-1,NA,NA,TRBJ2-7,TGCAGTGCTAGATTTGGGAGCGACGAGCAGTACTTC,CSARFGSDEQYF
TRBV2,NA,NA,TRBJ1-5,TGTGCCAGCAGTGGAACAGATAGCAGTCAGCCCCAGCAATTT,CASSGTDSSQPQQF
TRBV28,NA,NA,TRBJ1-5,TGTGCCAGCAGTTTAGGTCGGGGTTGGGGCAATCAGCCCCAGCATTTT,CASSLGRGWGNQPQHF
TRBV7-2,TRBD2,many,TRBJ2-7,TGTGCCAGCAGCCCGCGTGACGGGGGGGCCTACGAGCAGTACTTC,CASSPRDGGAYEQYF
TRBV12-3/TRBV12-4,NA,many,TRBJ2-2,TGTGCCAGCAGTTTTGGCCTGGACAGATCGAACACCGGGGAGCTGTTTTTT,CASSFGLDRSNTGELFF
TRBV30,TRBD2,NA,TRBJ2-5,TGTGCCTGGAGAATCGGGGGGTCCCAAGAGACTCAGTACTTC,CAWRIGGSQETQYF
TRBV6-5,NA,many,TRBJ2-7,TGTGCCAGCAGCCCGCCCCATGGAACCTACGAGCAGTACTTC,CASSPPHGTYEQYF
TRBV7-8,TRBD2,many,TRBJ2-2,TGTGCCAGCAGCTTAAGGACTAGCGGGAACACCGGGGAGCTGTTTTTT,CASSLRTSGNTGELFF
TRBV24-1,TRBD1,many,TRBJ1-3,TGTGCCACCAGTGATCCGGGACAGGGAAACACCATATATTTT,CATSDPGQGNTIYF
TRBV27,NA,many,TRBJ1-4,TGTGCCAGCAGTTTGAGCACAGGGCAGAATGAAAAACTGTTTTTT,CASSLSTGQNEKLFF
TRBV6-1,TRBD1,many,TRBJ1-5,TGTGCCAGCAGTGTACGACAGGGTTGGGGTCAGCCCCAGCATTTT,CASSVRQGWGQPQHF
TRBV5-6,NA,NA,TRBJ1-5,TGTGCCAGCAGCTCCCTGATGTTTAGCAATCAGCCCCAGCATTTT,CASSSLMFSNQPQHF
TRBV20-1,NA,many,TRBJ2-7,TGCAGTGGGAGTAGCGGCTACGAGCAGTACTTC,CSGSSGYEQYF
TRBV27,TRBD1,many,TRBJ1-5,TGTGCCAGCAGTTTATCGTTTTGGGACAGGGAGTATAGCAATCAGCCCCAGCATTTT,CASSLSFWDREYSNQPQHF
TRBV7-3,TRBD1,many,TRBJ2-2,TGTGCCAACAGCACAAGGACAGGGGGTGGCACCGGGGAGCTGTTTTTT,CANSTRTGGGTGELFF
TRBV5-8,NA,many,TRBJ1-1,TGTGCCAGCAGCACGCGGTACACTGAAGCTTTCTTT,CASSTRYTEAFF
TRBV12-3/TRBV12-4,NA,many,TRBJ2-5,TGTGCCAGCAGCCCCCTGTATCTGGGACCCTCGGTGGAGACCCAGTACTTC,CASSPLYLGPSVETQYF
TRBV6-1,NA,NA,TRBJ1-1,TGTGCCAGCAGTCCTTGGACCCCTGGGGACACTGAAGCTTTCTTT,CASSPWTPGDTEAFF
TRBV11-2,NA,NA,TRBJ1-1,TGTGCCAGCAGCGGGGAGACCTCGCGTACTGAAGCTTGCTTT,CASSGETSRTEACF
TRBV25-1,NA,NA,TRBJ2-2,NA,CASSPGDEQYFGPGTGELFF
TRBV5-1,TRBD1,many,TRBJ1-2,TGCGCCAGCAGCCCCGGGACAGGGGGCTCTGGCTACACCTTC,CASSPGTGGSGYTF
TRBV7-2,TRBD2,NA,TRBJ2-5,TGTGCCAGCAGCTTTTTAGCGGGAGTGGAAGAGACCCAGTACTTC,CASSFLAGVEETQYF
TRBV5-1,TRBD1,many,TRBJ1-1,TGCGCCAGCAGCCCGGACAGGGACTCTGAAGCTTTCTTT,CASSPDRDSEAFF
TRBV7-9,NA,many,TRBJ1-6,TGTGCCAGCAGCGGGAGCGATCCCCTCCACTTT,CASSGSDPLHF
TRBV5-1,NA,many,TRBJ1-3,TGCGCCAGCAGCTTCGACGGCGGGAGCTCTGGAAACACCATATATTTT,CASSFDGGSSGNTIYF
TRBV7-2,NA,many,TRBJ2-7,TGTGCCAGCGGCACGAGCTACGAGCAGTACTTC,CASGTSYEQYF
TRBV12-3/TRBV12-4,NA,many,TRBJ1-3,TGTGCCAGCAGTTTCCAGGGACGGTCTGGAAACACCATATATTTT,CASSFQGRSGNTIYF
TRBV4-2,NA,few,TRBJ1-1,TGTGCCAGCAGCCAAGAGAGGGGGATGAACACTGAAGCTTTCTTT,CASSQERGMNTEAFF
TRBV4-1,NA,many,TRBJ1-5,TGCGCCAGCAGCCAAGGGAACAGAGATAGCAATCAGCCCCAGCATTTT,CASSQGNRDSNQPQHF
TRBV7-3,NA,many,TRBJ2-5,TGTGCCAGCAGCTTAACCCGCTGGGCGGAGACCCAGTACTTC,CASSLTRWAETQYF
TRBV6-7,NA,many,TRBJ1-5,TGTGCCAGCAGTTACTCTAGGCCGCGCAACGATCAGCCCCAGCATTTT,CASSYSRPRNDQPQHF
TRBV2,TRBD1,many,TRBJ2-7,TGTGCCAGCAAAGGGACAGGGGCCGTCGAGCAGTACTTC,CASKGTGAVEQYF
TRBV6-1,NA,NA,TRBJ1-5,TGTGCCAGCAGTATGGGGGGGGGCGGTCAGCCCCAGCATTTT,CASSMGGGGQPQHF
TRBV28,NA,NA,TRBJ2-7,TGTGCCAGCGGGGGAGGACCGTATGCTGAGATGGGCTACGAGCAGTACTTC,CASGGGPYAEMGYEQYF
TRBV7-2,NA,many,TRBJ1-2,TGTGCCAGCAGCTTAGGGGCAGTAGGGGATGGCTACACCTTC,CASSLGAVGDGYTF
TRBV29-1,NA,many,TRBJ1-1,TGCAGCGTCGTGGGGTCTAGGGCTGAAGCTTTCTTT,CSVVGSRAEAFF